This T cell receptor beta chain originates from a study of long-term antiretroviral therapy in people with HIV. Across the study: The earliest samples predate the 2015 immediate-ART recommendation by about a decade.

Only United States sites treated participants with HIV. immunoSEQ v3.0 was run at survey level. Using immunoSEQ multiplex PCR, the repertoire was profiled, and TCRdb retains in-frame clones only, with some absent. The sample carries tens of thousands of clones, over 75% recorded once. The length of the CDR3 is 13 residues. Germline V gene sequence: CDR1 MDHEN, CDR2 SYDVKM. Trimming removed 6 bases from V and 5 bases from J; junction bases left unmatched: 5. Source: unsorted PBMCs, taken 1.5 years after starting antiretroviral therapy. This TCR came from a man between 18 and 29 years old with HIV. V is TRBV28 and J is TRBJ2-5; 8 nucleotides match TRBD1. CDR3 coding DNA: TGTGCCAGCAGGGAGACAGGGGTTGAGACCCAGTACTTC. Residues: CASRETGVETQYF. Together with reference TRBV28 and TRBJ2-5, the CDR3 gives the full variable domain: DVKVTQSSRYLVKRTGEKVFLECVQDMDHENMFWYRQDPGLGLRLIYFSYDVKMKEKGDIPEGYSVSREKKERFSLILESASTNQTSMYLCASRETGVETQYFGPGTRLLVL.